This T cell receptor beta chain was profiled in a study of T cell clonality in common variable immunodeficiency. The table lists this clone with many counts. Its cognate antigen is unknown. The CDR3 is cut off 3 residues early in the read; its end comes from the germline J gene. Study outcomes and limitations: Authors noted CVID clonality's cause needs subpopulation repertoire sequencing.

Assay used: immunoSEQ multiplex PCR; TCRdb lists only in-frame clones, some missing. This record lists roughly 50,000 clones, none seen once only, and the top ten clones contain roughly 3.5%. Germline CDR1 GTSNPN, CDR2 SVGIG (reference sequence). With V trimmed by 5 bases and J by 0 bases, 1 base remained unmatched. The CDR3 extends over 13 amino acids. Sample: peripheral blood mononuclear cells. The receptor was derived from a person aged 18 to 75 in good health. The chain employs TRBV30 and TRBJ2-3, with TRBD1 matching over 8 bases. CDR3 region: CAWDRGSTDTQYF. The covered CDR3 bases are TGTGCCTGGGACAGGGGAAGCACAGATACG. Combining the CDR3 with reference TRBV30 and TRBJ2-3 gives the whole variable domain SQTIHQWPATLVQPVGSPLSLECTVEGTSNPNLYWYRQAAGRGLQLLFYSVGIGQISSEVPQNLSASRPQDRQFILSSKKLLLSDSGFYLCAWDRGSTDTQYFGPGTRLTVL.